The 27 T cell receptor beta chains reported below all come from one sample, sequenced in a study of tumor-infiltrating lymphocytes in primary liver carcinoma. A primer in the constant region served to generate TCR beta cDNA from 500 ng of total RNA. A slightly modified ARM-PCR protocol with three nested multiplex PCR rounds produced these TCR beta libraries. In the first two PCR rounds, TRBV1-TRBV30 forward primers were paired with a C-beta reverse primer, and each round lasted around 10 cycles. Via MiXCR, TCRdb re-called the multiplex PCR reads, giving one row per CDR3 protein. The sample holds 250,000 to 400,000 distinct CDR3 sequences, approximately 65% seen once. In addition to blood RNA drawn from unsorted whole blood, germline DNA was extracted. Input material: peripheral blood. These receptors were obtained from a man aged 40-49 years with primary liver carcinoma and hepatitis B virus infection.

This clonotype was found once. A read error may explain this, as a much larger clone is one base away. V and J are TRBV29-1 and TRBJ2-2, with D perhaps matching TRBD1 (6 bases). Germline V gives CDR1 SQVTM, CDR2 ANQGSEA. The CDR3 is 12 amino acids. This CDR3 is CRASQGDGELFF. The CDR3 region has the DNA TGCAGAGCATCACAGGGTGACGGGGAGCTGTTTTTT.

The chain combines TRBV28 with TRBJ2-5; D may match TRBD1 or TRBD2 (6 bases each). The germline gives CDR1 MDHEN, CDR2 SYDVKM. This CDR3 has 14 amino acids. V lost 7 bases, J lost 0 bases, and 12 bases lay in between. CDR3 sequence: CASMPGADQETQYF. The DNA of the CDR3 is TGTGCCAGCATGCCGGGGGCTGACCAAGAGACCCAGTACTTC.

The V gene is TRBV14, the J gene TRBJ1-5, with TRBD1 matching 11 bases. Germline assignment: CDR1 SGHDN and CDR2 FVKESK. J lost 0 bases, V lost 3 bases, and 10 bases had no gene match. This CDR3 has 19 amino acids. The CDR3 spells CASSQRTGGDKNSNQPQHF. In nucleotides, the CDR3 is TGTGCCAGCAGCCAGAGGACAGGGGGCGATAAAAATAGCAATCAGCCCCAGCATTTT. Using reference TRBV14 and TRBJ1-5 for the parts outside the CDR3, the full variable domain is EAGVTQFPSHSVIEKGQTVTLRCDPISGHDNLYWYRRVMGKEIKFLLHFVKESKQDESGMPNNRFLAERTGGTYSTLKVQPAELEDSGVYFCASSQRTGGDKNSNQPQHFGDGTRLSIL.

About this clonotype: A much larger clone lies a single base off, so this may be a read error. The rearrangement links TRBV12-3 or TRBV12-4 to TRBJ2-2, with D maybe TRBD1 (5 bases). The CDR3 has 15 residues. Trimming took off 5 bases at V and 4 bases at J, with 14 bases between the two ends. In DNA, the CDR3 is TGTGCCAGCAGTCCGGATTCGACAGTCACCGGGGAGCTGTTTTTT. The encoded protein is CASSPDSTVTGELFF.

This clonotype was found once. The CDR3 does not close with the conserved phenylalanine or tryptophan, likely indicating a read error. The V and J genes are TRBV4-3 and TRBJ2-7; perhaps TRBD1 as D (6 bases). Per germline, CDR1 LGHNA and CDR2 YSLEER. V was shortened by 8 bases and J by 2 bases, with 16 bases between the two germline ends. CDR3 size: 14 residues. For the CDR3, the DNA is TGCGCCAGCTGCCCGAAGACAGGTACCTACGAGCAGTACATC. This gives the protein CASCPKTGTYEQYI.

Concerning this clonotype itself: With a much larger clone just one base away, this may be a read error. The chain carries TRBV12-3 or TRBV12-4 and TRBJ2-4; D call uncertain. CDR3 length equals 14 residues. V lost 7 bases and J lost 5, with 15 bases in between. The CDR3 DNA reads TGTGCCAGCACATTTACTAATAAGCAAAACATTCAGTACTTC. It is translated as CASTFTNKQNIQYF.

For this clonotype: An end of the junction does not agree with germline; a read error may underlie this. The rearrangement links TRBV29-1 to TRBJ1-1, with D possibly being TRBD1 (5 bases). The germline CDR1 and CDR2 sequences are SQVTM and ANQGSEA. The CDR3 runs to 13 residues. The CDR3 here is CSVGEGGGTEALF. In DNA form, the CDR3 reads TGCAGCGTTGGTGAAGGCGGAGGGACTGAAGCCCTCTTT.

CDR3 in amino acids: CTSSLAPLPNYGYTF. The DNA of the CDR3 is TGTACCAGCAGCTTAGCGCCCCTTCCTAACTATGGCTACACCTTC. The chain joins TRBV7-2 to TRBJ1-2; no clear D gene. CDR1 and CDR2 from the germline V gene are SGHTA and FQGNSA. V was cut by 0 bases and J by 0 bases, with 8 bases left in between. This CDR3 spans 15 amino acids.

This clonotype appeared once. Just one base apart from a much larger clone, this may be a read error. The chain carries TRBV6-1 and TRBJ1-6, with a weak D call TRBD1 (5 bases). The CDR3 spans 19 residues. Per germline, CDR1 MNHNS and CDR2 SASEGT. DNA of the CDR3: TGTGCCAGCAATGAACTCCCGCCGGGCAGGGCAAATTATAATTCACCCCTCCACTTT. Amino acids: CASNELPPGRANYNSPLHF.

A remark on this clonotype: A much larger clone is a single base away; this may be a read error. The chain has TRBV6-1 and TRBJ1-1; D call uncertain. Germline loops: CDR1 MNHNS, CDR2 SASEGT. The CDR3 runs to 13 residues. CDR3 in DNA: TGTGCAGGGTTGGGTTCTATGAACACTGAAGTTTTCTTT. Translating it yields CAGLGSMNTEVFF.

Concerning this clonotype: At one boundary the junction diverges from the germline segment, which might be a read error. CDR3 in amino acids: CATSVEDEQFF. CDR3 in DNA: TGTGCCACCAGCGTCGAAGATGAGCAGTTCTTC. The V call is TRBV5-5, the J call TRBJ2-1; D is unresolved. Germline values: CDR1 SGHKS, CDR2 YYEKEE (reference sequence). The CDR3 runs 11 residues. The variable domain in full, completed from reference TRBV5-5 and TRBJ2-1, reads DAGVTQSPTHLIKTRGQQVTLRCSPISGHKSVSWYQQVLGQGPQFIFQYYEKEERGRGNFPDRFSARQFPNYSSELNVNALLLGDSALYLCATSVEDEQFFGPGTRLTVL.

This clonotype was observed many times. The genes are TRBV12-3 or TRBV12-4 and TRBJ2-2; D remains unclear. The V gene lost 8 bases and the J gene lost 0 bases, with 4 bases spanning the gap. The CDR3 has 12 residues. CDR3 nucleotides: TGTGCCAGCCTGGCGAACACCGGGGAGCTGTTTTTT. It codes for CASLANTGELFF.

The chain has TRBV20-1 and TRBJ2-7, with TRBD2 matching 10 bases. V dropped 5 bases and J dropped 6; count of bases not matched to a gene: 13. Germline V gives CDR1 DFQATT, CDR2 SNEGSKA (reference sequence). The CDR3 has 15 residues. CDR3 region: CSAPINLAGVGEQYF. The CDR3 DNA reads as TGCAGTGCTCCCATAAATCTAGCGGGAGTCGGCGAGCAGTACTTC.

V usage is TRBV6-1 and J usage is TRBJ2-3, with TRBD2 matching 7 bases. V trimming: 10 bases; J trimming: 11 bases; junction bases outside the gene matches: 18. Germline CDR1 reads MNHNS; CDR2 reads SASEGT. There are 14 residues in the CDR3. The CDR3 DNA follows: TGTGCCAACCGGGGGGAGCTAACCTCGTGGGAGCAGTATTTT. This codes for CANRGELTSWEQYF.

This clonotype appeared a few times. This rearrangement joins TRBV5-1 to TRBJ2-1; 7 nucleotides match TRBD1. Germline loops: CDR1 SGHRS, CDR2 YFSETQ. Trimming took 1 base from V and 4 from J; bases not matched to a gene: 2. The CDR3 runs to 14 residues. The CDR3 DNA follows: TGCGCCAGCAGCTTGCAACAGGGGTACAATGAGCAGTTCTTC. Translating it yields CASSLQQGYNEQFF. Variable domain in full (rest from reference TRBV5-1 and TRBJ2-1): KAGVTQTPRYLIKTRGQQVTLSCSPISGHRSVSWYQQTPGQGLQFLFEYFSETQRNKGNFPGRFSGRQFSNSRSEMNVSTLELGDSALYLCASSLQQGYNEQFFGPGTRLTVL.

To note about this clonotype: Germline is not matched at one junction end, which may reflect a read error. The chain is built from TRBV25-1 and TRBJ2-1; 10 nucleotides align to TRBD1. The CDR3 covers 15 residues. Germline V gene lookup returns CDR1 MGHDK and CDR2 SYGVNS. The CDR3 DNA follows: TGTGCCAGCAGTGAGACAGGGGGCTCCTACAATGAGGAGTTCTTC. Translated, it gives CASSETGGSYNEEFF. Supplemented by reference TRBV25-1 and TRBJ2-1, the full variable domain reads EADIYQTPRYLVIGTGKKITLECSQTMGHDKMYWYQQDPGMELHLIHYSYGVNSTEKGDLSSESTVSRIRTEHFPLTLESARPSHTSQYLCASSETGGSYNEEFFGPGTRLTVL.

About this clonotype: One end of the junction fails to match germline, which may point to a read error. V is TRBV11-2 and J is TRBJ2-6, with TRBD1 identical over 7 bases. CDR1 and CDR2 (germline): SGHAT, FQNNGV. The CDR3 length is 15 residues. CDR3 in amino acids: CASIPQGHGTNVPTF. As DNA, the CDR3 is TGTGCCAGCATCCCACAGGGGCATGGGACCAACGTCCCGACTTTC.

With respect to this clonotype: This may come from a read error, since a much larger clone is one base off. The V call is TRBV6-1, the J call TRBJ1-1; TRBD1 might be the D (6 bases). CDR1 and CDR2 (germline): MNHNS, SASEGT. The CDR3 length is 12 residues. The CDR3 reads CVSTGAPTEAFF. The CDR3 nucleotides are TGTGTCAGCACGGGGGCACCCACTGAAGCTTTCTTT.

CDR3 coding DNA: TGCGCCAGCAGCTTGGGAGTCGACAGGGAGTATGGCTACACCTTC. Translated: CASSLGVDREYGYTF. V and J are TRBV5-1 and TRBJ1-2, with 7 bases matching TRBD1. The germline CDR1 and CDR2 sequences are SGHRS and YFSETQ. Trimming took 0 bases from V and 5 from J; bases not matched to a gene: 7. This CDR3 has 15 amino acids.

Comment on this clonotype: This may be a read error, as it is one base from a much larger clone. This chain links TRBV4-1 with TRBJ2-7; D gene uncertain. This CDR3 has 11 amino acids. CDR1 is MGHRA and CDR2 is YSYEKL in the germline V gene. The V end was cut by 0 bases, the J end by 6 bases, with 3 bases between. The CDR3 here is CASSQESEQYF. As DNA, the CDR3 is TGCGCCAGCAGCCAAGAGTCCGAGCAGTACTTC.

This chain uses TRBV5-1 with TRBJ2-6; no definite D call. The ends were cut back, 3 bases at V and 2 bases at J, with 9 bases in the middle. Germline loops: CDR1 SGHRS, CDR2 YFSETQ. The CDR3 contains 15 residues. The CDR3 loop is CASSWGIAGANVLTF. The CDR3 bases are TGCGCCAGCAGCTGGGGTATTGCTGGGGCCAACGTCCTGACTTTC.

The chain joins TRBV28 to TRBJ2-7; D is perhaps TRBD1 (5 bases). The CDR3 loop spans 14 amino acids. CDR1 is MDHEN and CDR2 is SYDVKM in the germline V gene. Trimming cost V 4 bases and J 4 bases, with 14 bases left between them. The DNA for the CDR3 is TGTGCCAGCAGTTCCCCCGCGACAGTATACGAGCAGTACTTC. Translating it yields CASSSPATVYEQYF.

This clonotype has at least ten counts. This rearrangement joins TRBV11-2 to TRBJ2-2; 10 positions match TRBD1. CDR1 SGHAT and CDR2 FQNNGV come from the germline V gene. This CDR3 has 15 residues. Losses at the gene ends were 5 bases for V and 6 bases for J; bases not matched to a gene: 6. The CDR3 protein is CASSQRQGAAGELFF. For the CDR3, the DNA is TGTGCCAGCAGCCAGCGACAGGGGGCGGCCGGGGAGCTGTTTTTT.

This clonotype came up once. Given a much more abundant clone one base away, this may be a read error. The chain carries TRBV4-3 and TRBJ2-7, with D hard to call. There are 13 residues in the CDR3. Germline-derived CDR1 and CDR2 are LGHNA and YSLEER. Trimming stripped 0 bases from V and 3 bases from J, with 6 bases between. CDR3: CASSQDYGYEQYF. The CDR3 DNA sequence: TGCGCCAGCAGCCAAGATTATGGCTACGAGCAGTACTTC.

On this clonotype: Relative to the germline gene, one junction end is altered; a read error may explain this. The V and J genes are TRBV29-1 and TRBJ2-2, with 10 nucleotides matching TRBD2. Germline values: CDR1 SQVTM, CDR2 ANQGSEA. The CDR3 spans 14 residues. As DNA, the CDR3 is TGCAGCGTTAGCGGGAGGGCCCGGGGCGGGGACCTGTTATTT. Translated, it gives CSVSGRARGGDLLF.

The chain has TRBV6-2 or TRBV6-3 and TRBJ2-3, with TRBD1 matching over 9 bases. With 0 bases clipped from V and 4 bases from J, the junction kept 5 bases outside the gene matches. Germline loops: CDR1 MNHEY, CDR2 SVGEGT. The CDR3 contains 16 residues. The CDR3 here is CASSYSTGGSADTQYF. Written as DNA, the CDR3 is TGTGCCAGCAGTTACTCGACAGGGGGAAGTGCAGATACGCAGTATTTT.

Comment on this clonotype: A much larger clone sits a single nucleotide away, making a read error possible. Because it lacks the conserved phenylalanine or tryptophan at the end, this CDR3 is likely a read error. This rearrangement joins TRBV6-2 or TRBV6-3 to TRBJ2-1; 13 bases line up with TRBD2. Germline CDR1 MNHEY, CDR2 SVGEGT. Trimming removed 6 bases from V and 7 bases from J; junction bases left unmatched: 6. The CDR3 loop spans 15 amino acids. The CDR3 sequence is CASRRTSGRRNEQFL. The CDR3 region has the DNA TGTGCCAGCAGAAGGACTAGCGGGAGACGTAATGAGCAGTTCCTC.